The 25 T cell receptor beta chains reported below all come from one sample, sequenced in a study of blood T cell repertoires in COVID-19. Profiled with immunoSEQ multiplex PCR; TCRdb holds only in-frame clones, not every one. The table records approximately 150,000 clones, 86% of them present only once. Material for sequencing was peripheral blood. Receptors were obtained from a woman aged 55-70 years with acute or convalescent COVID-19.

This chain uses TRBV2 with TRBJ2-2; D unresolved. The CDR3 totals 12 residues. Germline CDR1 and CDR2: SNHLY and FYNNEI. V lost 3 bases, J lost 5 bases, and 4 bases lay in between. The CDR3 region is CASSDHTGELFF. CDR3 nucleotides: TGTGCCAGCAGTGATCATACCGGGGAGCTGTTTTTT.

The chain uses TRBV30 and TRBJ2-7, with 12 bases identical to TRBD2. There are 14 residues in the CDR3. V trimming: 0 bases; J trimming: 6 bases; junction bases outside the gene matches: 3. In germline, CDR1 is GTSNPN, CDR2 SVGIG (reference sequence). This CDR3 reads CAWSVLAGGSEQYF. The CDR3 DNA is TGTGCCTGGAGTGTACTAGCGGGGGGATCCGAGCAGTACTTC. The entire variable domain, with the rest obtained from reference TRBV30 and TRBJ2-7, is as follows: SQTIHQWPATLVQPVGSPLSLECTVEGTSNPNLYWYRQAAGRGLQLLFYSVGIGQISSEVPQNLSASRPQDRQFILSSKKLLLSDSGFYLCAWSVLAGGSEQYFGPGTRLTVT.

V usage is TRBV28 and J usage is TRBJ1-3, with D possibly being TRBD1 (6 bases). The CDR3 has 14 residues. Germline V gene sequence: CDR1 MDHEN, CDR2 SYDVKM. Trimming took 3 bases from V and 5 from J, leaving 11 bases between them. The CDR3 here is CASSLVRGRNTIYF. The CDR3 DNA reads TGTGCCAGCAGTTTGGTCAGGGGTAGAAACACCATATATTTT.

The rearrangement links TRBV29-1 to TRBJ1-2; D is possibly TRBD1 (6 bases). Germline CDR1 and CDR2: SQVTM and ANQGSEA. The CDR3 has 13 amino acids. The V gene lost 7 bases and the J gene lost 2 bases, with 14 bases spanning the gap. CDR3 in amino acids: CSAGVGQNYGYTF. CDR3 nucleotides: TGCAGCGCTGGTGTCGGACAGAACTATGGCTACACCTTC.

This clone was seen only once. The rearrangement links TRBV18 to TRBJ1-3; D perhaps matches TRBD1 (6 bases). Deletions cut 5 bases from V and 7 bases from J, with 12 bases between. Germline V gives CDR1 KGHSH, CDR2 LQKENI. The length of the CDR3 is 13 residues. The CDR3 coding sequence is TGTGCCAGCTCAGGGACATCGGCGAACACCATATATTTT. Amino acid sequence: CASSGTSANTIYF.

The rearrangement links TRBV20-1 to TRBJ2-1; 9 bases are shared with TRBD2. CDR3 length equals 11 residues. The germline V gene encodes CDR1 DFQATT and CDR2 SNEGSKA (reference sequence). With 5 bases clipped from V and 10 bases from J, the junction kept 3 bases outside the gene matches. CDR3 in amino acids: CSALAGREQFF. The CDR3 DNA follows: TGCAGTGCTCTAGCGGGGCGCGAGCAGTTCTTC.

The chain employs TRBV18 and TRBJ2-5; 8 positions agree with TRBD2. Germline loops: CDR1 KGHSH, CDR2 LQKENI. V trimming: 0 bases; J trimming: 7 bases; junction bases outside the gene matches: 13. This CDR3 contains 17 residues. CDR3 coding DNA: TGTGCCAGCTCACCACCGAACAGCGGGGGTGCCCTTGGGACCCAGTACTTC. This codes for CASSPPNSGGALGTQYF.

This clone appeared a few times. V gene TRBV28 combines with J gene TRBJ1-2, with D uncertain. This CDR3 region has 15 residues. Germline assignment: CDR1 MDHEN and CDR2 SYDVKM. V lost 10 bases, J lost 8 bases, and 26 bases lay in between. The CDR3 reads CATPGDTGSRQGYTF. In nucleotides, the CDR3 is TGTGCCACCCCGGGTGATACCGGGTCCCGCCAGGGCTACACCTTC.

V usage is TRBV5-1 and J usage is TRBJ2-7; 12 nucleotides match TRBD2. Germline V gene lookup returns CDR1 SGHRS and CDR2 YFSETQ. This CDR3 has 15 amino acids. V gave up 4 bases and J gave up 4 bases; unmatched junction bases: 6. The CDR3 DNA follows: TGCGCCAGCAGCCTCTGGACTAGCGGGGTTTACGAGCAGTACTTC. This translates into CASSLWTSGVYEQYF.

The CDR3 here is CASSPDSANYGYTF. The CDR3 DNA is TGTGCCAGCAGCCCCGACAGCGCTAACTATGGCTACACCTTC. The chain employs TRBV7-2 and TRBJ1-2; possible D gene TRBD1, 5 bases. Germline-derived CDR1 and CDR2 are SGHTA and FQGNSA. The V end was cut by 5 bases, the J end by 0 bases, with 10 bases between. The CDR3 covers 14 residues.

In nucleotides, the CDR3 is TGCGCCAGCAGCCAAGATGGCGGGGGGGATCACGAGCAGTACTTC. Its protein is CASSQDGGGDHEQYF. The rearrangement links TRBV4-3 to TRBJ2-7; TRBD2 agrees at 9 bases. The ends lost 0 bases at V and 5 bases at J; junction bases unmatched: 5. Germline V gene lookup returns CDR1 LGHNA and CDR2 YSLEER. The CDR3 loop spans 15 amino acids.

CDR3 coding DNA: TGCGCCAGCAGCAATCGACAGGCCTTCTCTGGAAACACCATATATTTT. It is translated as CASSNRQAFSGNTIYF. This chain joins TRBV5-1 and TRBJ1-3; TRBD1 might be the D (6 bases). This CDR3 contains 16 residues. V lost 4 bases and J lost 0, with 14 bases in between. Germline values: CDR1 SGHRS, CDR2 YFSETQ.

V and J are TRBV6-5 and TRBJ1-5; 7 bases are a match to TRBD1. Trimming cost V 5 bases and J 11 bases; bases outside gene matches: 9. Looked up from germline, CDR1 is MNHEY and CDR2 is SVGAGI. The CDR3 runs 13 residues. The CDR3 region has the DNA TGTGCCAGCAGTACAGGGGTGGTAGCGTCCCAGCATTTT. Protein product: CASSTGVVASQHF.

The chain couples TRBV28 to TRBJ2-2; 8 bases are shared with TRBD1. Germline loops: CDR1 MDHEN, CDR2 SYDVKM. The junction had 8 bases not matched to a gene; V was cut back by 10 bases and J by 1 base. CDR3 length: 15 residues. The CDR3 here is CAIKQQGGNTGELFF. DNA of the CDR3: TGTGCCATCAAACAACAGGGGGGGAACACCGGGGAGCTGTTTTTT.

The V call is TRBV13, the J call TRBJ1-4, with unresolved D. The V and J ends lost 5 bases and 8 bases respectively, with 15 bases between them. The length of the CDR3 is 14 residues. Per germline, CDR1 PRHDT and CDR2 FYEKMQ (reference sequence). The CDR3 reads CASSRSLGGEKLFF. For the CDR3, the DNA is TGTGCCAGCAGCAGGTCTCTTGGAGGGGAAAAACTGTTTTTT.

This clone was found once. One junction end does not reproduce the germline sequence, and a read error may be involved. This chain connects TRBV18 to TRBJ2-5; the D is unclear. Germline V lookup: CDR1 KGHSH, CDR2 LQKENI. The CDR3 sequence is 15 residues long. In DNA, the CDR3 is TGTGCCAGCTCACCGGATTCAGTGTATGACACCACTTTGAACTTC. Its protein product is CASSPDSVYDTTLNF.

The rearrangement joins TRBV6-5 to TRBJ2-7, with TRBD1 matching 9 bases. Trimming at V came to 4 bases and at J to 6 bases, leaving 4 bases not matched to a gene. This CDR3 has 13 residues. CDR1 and CDR2 (germline): MNHEY, SVGAGI. The CDR3 region has the DNA TGTGCCAGCAGTTTCGACAGGGGGGGCGAGCAGTACTTC. The encoded protein is CASSFDRGGEQYF.

The chain recombines TRBV27 with TRBJ1-5; 8 nucleotides align to TRBD1. Germline values: CDR1 MNHEY, CDR2 SMNVEV (reference sequence). After removal of 6 bases from V and 2 bases from J, the junction contained 6 bases not matched to a gene. The CDR3 consists of 15 residues. The CDR3 bases are TGTGCCAGCAGGATGACAGGGGCAGGCAATCAGCCCCAGCATTTT. As protein: CASRMTGAGNQPQHF.

The genes are TRBV30 and TRBJ2-5, with TRBD1 matching over 7 bases. V shed 0 bases and J 3 bases; nucleotides not matched to a gene: 4. Germline-derived CDR1 and CDR2 are GTSNPN and SVGIG (reference sequence). This CDR3 spans 14 amino acids. Here the CDR3 DNA reads TGTGCCTGGAGTGTTGGGGACAGTGAAGAGACCCAGTACTTC. Translated, it gives CAWSVGDSEETQYF.

Comments on this clone: Other nucleotide sequences from this sample produce the same CDR3. The chain couples TRBV5-4 to TRBJ1-5; 8 positions agree with TRBD1. Germline trimming cut 5 bases from V and 2 bases from J; bases unmatched to any gene: 3. The V gene's germline CDR1 is SGHNT and CDR2 YYREEE (reference sequence). This CDR3 region has 14 residues. The CDR3 sequence: CASSLQGGNQPQHF. The CDR3 DNA follows: TGTGCCAGCAGTTTACAGGGGGGCAATCAGCCCCAGCATTTT. Together with reference TRBV5-4 and TRBJ1-5, the CDR3 gives the full variable domain: ETGVTQSPTHLIKTRGQQVTLRCSSQSGHNTVSWYQQALGQGPQFIFQYYREEENGRGNFPPRFSGLQFPNYSSELNVNALELDDSALYLCASSLQGGNQPQHFGDGTRLSIL.

J is TRBJ1-2 and V is TRBV28; D not resolved. The CDR3 totals 11 residues. Trimming cost V 10 bases and J 8 bases, with 14 bases left between them. The germline gives CDR1 MDHEN, CDR2 SYDVKM. The CDR3 sequence is CATRTRRGYTF. As DNA, the CDR3 is TGTGCCACCCGGACCCGGAGGGGCTACACCTTC.

The chain employs TRBV24-1 and TRBJ2-1, with 10 bases identical to TRBD1. V was pared by 3 bases and J by 8 bases, with 6 bases of the junction left unmatched. The CDR3 length is 15 residues. The germline CDR1 and CDR2 sequences are KGHDR and SFDVKD. The CDR3 nucleotides read TGTGCCACCAGTGATCCGGGACAGGGGTGGGATGAGCAGTTCTTC. Its translation is CATSDPGQGWDEQFF.

V is TRBV6-5 and J is TRBJ2-5; possibly TRBD2 for D (6 bases). Trimming stripped 7 bases from V and 3 bases from J, with 15 bases between. Germline lookup yields CDR1 MNHEY and CDR2 SVGAGI. This CDR3 is built from 14 residues. This CDR3 is CASTRDWKEETQYF. CDR3 coding DNA: TGTGCCAGCACCCGGGACTGGAAAGAAGAGACCCAGTACTTC.

This chain joins TRBV19 and TRBJ2-1; 13 bases fit TRBD2. This CDR3 has 17 amino acids. The V and J ends lost 6 bases and 3 bases, in that order; junction bases with no gene match: 8. Germline V gives CDR1 LNHDA, CDR2 SQIVND (reference sequence). CDR3 sequence: CASSPELAGGIYNEQFF. For the CDR3, the DNA is TGTGCCAGTAGCCCCGAACTAGCGGGGGGGATCTACAATGAGCAGTTCTTC.

This sequence joins TRBV24-1 and TRBJ1-4, with 8 bases fitting TRBD1. Germline CDR1 is KGHDR and CDR2 is SFDVKD. The CDR3 runs to 15 residues. J lost 7 bases, V lost 3 bases, and 6 bases had no gene match. CDR3 DNA sequence: TGTGCCACCAGTGATCCGGGACAGGACCGTGAAAAACTGTTTTTT. Its protein product is CATSDPGQDREKLFF.